Listed here are 27 T cell receptor beta chains from one sample, sequenced in a study of Graves' ophthalmopathy and Graves' hyperthyroidism. RNA transcripts yielded amplified TCR beta CDR3 regions. Investigators did first-round RT-PCR with HTBI primers, then second-round multiplex PCR. TCRdb re-called the multiplex PCR reads through MiXCR, storing one row per CDR3 protein. This table holds more than 1,000,000 distinct CDR3 sequences, about 38% found once. Sequenced: peripheral blood or thyroid tissue (not recorded which). The receptor set was obtained from an adult man with Graves' hyperthyroidism.

For this clonotype: One junction end disagrees with the germline gene, perhaps due to a read error. The rearrangement uses TRBV15 and TRBJ2-3, with a weak D call TRBD2 (6 bases). The CDR3 spans 13 residues. Germline V lookup: CDR1 LNHNV, CDR2 YYDKDF (reference sequence). The CDR3 DNA is TGTGTCACCAGCAGGGACCTAGCGGATACGCAGTATTTT. It encodes CVTSRDLADTQYF.

This clonotype was observed at least ten times. The genes are TRBV12-3 or TRBV12-4 and TRBJ2-5, with 9 bases lining up with TRBD1. V trimming: 5 bases; J trimming: 5 bases; junction bases outside the gene matches: 6. This CDR3 spans 14 amino acids. The DNA of the CDR3 is TGTGCCAGCAGTACCGGGACAGGGTACGAGACCCAGTACTTC. It codes for CASSTGTGYETQYF.

This clonotype came up a few times. V is TRBV6-2 or TRBV6-3 and J is TRBJ2-7; D may match TRBD1 or TRBD2 (5 bases each). Germline lookup yields CDR1 MNHEY and CDR2 SVGEGT. The CDR3 sequence is 14 residues long. With 2 bases removed from V and 5 bases from J, the gap between germline ends came to 13 bases. For the CDR3, the DNA is TGTGCCAGCAGTTACGAACCGGGACCCAACGAGCAGTACTTC. Residues: CASSYEPGPNEQYF.

Remarks on this clonotype: A read error may account for a junction end that differs from germline. The V call is TRBV10-2, the J call TRBJ1-6; D not resolved. The CDR3 totals 14 residues. In germline, CDR1 is WSHSY, CDR2 SAAADI. Written as DNA, the CDR3 is TGCGCCAGCAGTGAGTTTCAGGCGAATTCACCCCCCCACTTT. Protein product: CASSEFQANSPPHF.

This clonotype was seen many times. The V and J genes are TRBV3-1 and TRBJ1-6; D unclear. V was pared by 4 bases and J by 9 bases, with 7 bases between. The CDR3 loop spans 12 amino acids. Per germline, CDR1 LGHDT and CDR2 YNNKEL (reference sequence). CDR3 nucleotides: TGTGCCAGCAGCCCAGTGGGTTCACCCCTCCACTTT. Amino acids: CASSPVGSPLHF.

This chain links TRBV15 with TRBJ1-5, with TRBD1 identical over 9 bases. Germline values: CDR1 LNHNV, CDR2 YYDKDF (reference sequence). Trimming at V came to 9 bases and at J to 0 bases, leaving 12 bases not matched to a gene. The CDR3 has 17 amino acids. CDR3 DNA: TGTGCCACTAGGAATACACAGGGGGCCGATAGCAATCAGCCCCAGCATTTT. Protein: CATRNTQGADSNQPQHF.

This clonotype came up many times. The chain uses TRBV7-2 and TRBJ2-5; 7 bases agree with TRBD1. Unmatched junction bases numbered 4, after V lost 1 base and J lost 2 bases. CDR1 SGHTA and CDR2 FQGNSA come from the germline V gene. The CDR3 extends over 15 amino acids. This CDR3 reads CASSLVPGQQETQYF. The CDR3 DNA reads as TGTGCCAGCAGCTTAGTTCCGGGACAGCAAGAGACCCAGTACTTC.

The chain couples TRBV10-2 to TRBJ2-7; 12 bases fit TRBD2. V shed 4 bases and J 5 bases; nucleotides not matched to a gene: 9. The CDR3 has 16 residues. Germline-derived CDR1 and CDR2 are WSHSY and SAAADI. CDR3 residues: CASSAGLAGSYHEQYF. The CDR3 DNA reads TGCGCCAGCAGTGCCGGACTAGCGGGATCTTACCACGAGCAGTACTTC.

This clonotype appeared a few times. V is TRBV12-3 or TRBV12-4 and J is TRBJ2-5; the D call may be TRBD1 or TRBD2 (5 bases each). V was trimmed by 2 bases and J by 7 bases, leaving 14 bases between them. The length of the CDR3 is 14 residues. CDR3 nucleotide sequence: TGTGCCAGCAGTTTATCCGGGATTCAGGGGACCCAGTACTTC. This translates into CASSLSGIQGTQYF.

The V and J genes are TRBV4-1 and TRBJ1-1; D ambiguous. CDR3 length: 18 residues. V was shortened by 0 bases and J by 3 bases, with 20 bases between the two germline ends. Germline CDR1 is MGHRA and CDR2 is YSYEKL. The CDR3 region has the DNA TGCGCCAGCAGCCAAGAAGCCTTCCCCGAGTTTTCATACACTGAAGCTTTCTTT. Translating it yields CASSQEAFPEFSYTEAFF.

This sequence joins TRBV7-9 and TRBJ1-4; TRBD1 is a possible D gene (5 bases). V was clipped by 5 bases and J by 3 bases, with 13 bases between them. Germline V CDR1 and CDR2: SEHNR, FQNEAQ (reference sequence). The CDR3 loop spans 15 amino acids. The CDR3 nucleotides are TGTGCCAGCAGCCCAAGGGACGGATCTAATGAAAAACTGTTTTTT. Amino acids: CASSPRDGSNEKLFF.

This clonotype was detected ten times or more. V and J are TRBV14 and TRBJ1-6; no clear D. V lost 0 bases and J 8 bases, leaving 8 bases between the germline ends. CDR3 size: 14 residues. CDR1 and CDR2 from the germline V gene are SGHDN and FVKESK. CDR3 amino acids: CASSQEAIHSPLHF. CDR3 coding DNA: TGTGCCAGCAGCCAAGAGGCAATCCATTCACCCCTCCACTTT.

J is TRBJ1-2 and V is TRBV7-9; 7 nucleotides align to TRBD1. CDR1 is SEHNR and CDR2 is FQNEAQ in the germline V gene (reference sequence). Trimming took 5 bases from V and 4 from J; bases not matched to a gene: 7. CDR3 length equals 14 residues. The CDR3 region is CASSPNDRAYGYTF. Here the CDR3 DNA reads TGTGCCAGCAGCCCCAACGACAGGGCCTATGGCTACACCTTC.

This clonotype occurred many times. This chain joins TRBV10-3 and TRBJ2-7; D gene ambiguous. V was clipped by 3 bases and J by 0 bases, with 3 bases between them. The germline gives CDR1 ENHRY, CDR2 SYGVKD. The CDR3 has 12 amino acids. The CDR3 nucleotides are TGTGCCATCAGTGACGTCTCCTACGAGCAGTACTTC. Translated: CAISDVSYEQYF.

This clonotype was recorded at least ten times. The chain uses TRBV7-2 and TRBJ1-1; D unresolved. There are 13 residues in the CDR3. Deletions cut 4 bases from V and 4 bases from J, with 10 bases between. Germline V lookup: CDR1 SGHTA, CDR2 FQGNSA. The CDR3 sequence: CASSSQEGTEAFF. The CDR3 DNA follows: TGTGCCAGCAGCTCTCAAGAAGGCACTGAAGCTTTCTTT. The full variable domain, completed using reference TRBV7-2 and TRBJ1-1, is GAGVSQSPSNKVTEKGKDVELRCDPISGHTALYWYRQSLGQGLEFLIYFQGNSAPDKSGLPSDRFSAERTGGSVSTLTIQRTQQEDSAVYLCASSSQEGTEAFFGQGTRLTVV.

This clonotype occurred a few times. This chain uses TRBV7-2 with TRBJ2-7, with a possible D match to TRBD1 (6 bases). V was cut by 5 bases and J by 4 bases, with 15 bases left in between. The CDR3 is 14 amino acids. Germline-derived CDR1 and CDR2 are SGHTA and FQGNSA. This CDR3 reads CASSQRDNPYEQYF. CDR3 DNA: TGTGCCAGCAGCCAGAGGGACAATCCGTACGAGCAGTACTTC.

This clonotype was observed a handful of times. The chain links TRBV20-1 to TRBJ2-3; tentatively, D is TRBD2 (5 bases). The V gene lost 2 bases and the J gene lost 1 base, with 10 bases spanning the gap. The CDR3 has 14 amino acids. CDR1 is DFQATT, CDR2 SNEGSKA, per germline (reference sequence). The chain's CDR3 is CSARLADRTDTQYF. The CDR3 DNA follows: TGCAGTGCTAGACTAGCCGATCGCACAGATACGCAGTATTTT.

J is TRBJ2-7 and V is TRBV7-2; tentatively, D is TRBD1 (5 bases). The CDR3 runs to 15 residues. The germline V gene has CDR1 SGHTA and CDR2 FQGNSA. V lost 6 bases and J 1 base, leaving 16 bases between the germline ends. The CDR3 sequence is CASRNLSTGSYEQYF. CDR3 sequence (DNA): TGTGCCAGCAGGAACCTTAGCACAGGTTCCTACGAGCAGTACTTC.

This clonotype was counted many times. The chain is built from TRBV7-9 and TRBJ1-1; D is undetermined. Trimming cost V 5 bases and J 5 bases, with 12 bases left between them. The germline CDR1 and CDR2 sequences are SEHNR and FQNEAQ (reference sequence). CDR3 length: 13 residues. DNA for the CDR3: TGTGCCAGCAGCATGGACGGGCGGACTGAAGCTTTCTTT. Amino acids: CASSMDGRTEAFF.

This sequence joins TRBV20-1 and TRBJ1-6; D possibly corresponds to TRBD1 (6 bases). The CDR3 length is 13 residues. The germline V and J ends were trimmed by 5 bases and 7 bases, with 12 bases remaining between them. Per the germline V gene, CDR1 is DFQATT and CDR2 is SNEGSKA (reference sequence). The CDR3 DNA is TGCAGTGCTCCCCACAGGGTGAATTCACCCCTCCACTTT. It translates to CSAPHRVNSPLHF.

This clonotype was detected only once. V gene TRBV6-6 combines with J gene TRBJ1-5; TRBD1 aligns across 7 bases. Trimming took 0 bases from V and 0 from J; bases not matched to a gene: 5. The CDR3 consists of 17 residues. Germline lookup yields CDR1 MNHNY and CDR2 SVGAGI (reference sequence). CDR3 amino acids: CASSYSYGDSSNQPQHF. The CDR3 nucleotides read TGTGCCAGCAGTTACTCGTATGGGGACAGTAGCAATCAGCCCCAGCATTTT.

This clonotype showed up many times. The chain uses TRBV10-3 and TRBJ2-7; a weak D match, TRBD1 (6 bases). Germline values: CDR1 ENHRY, CDR2 SYGVKD. The CDR3 has 14 amino acids. With 6 bases removed from V and 0 bases from J, the gap between germline ends came to 12 bases. The CDR3 DNA reads TGTGCCATCAGGGGACAAACATACTCCTACGAGCAGTACTTC. Protein sequence: CAIRGQTYSYEQYF.

The rearrangement uses TRBV7-3 and TRBJ1-2; a weak D match, TRBD1 (5 bases). The V gene lost 5 bases and the J gene lost 6 bases, with 13 bases spanning the gap. The germline CDR1 and CDR2 sequences are SGHTA and FQGTGA. CDR3 size: 13 residues. The CDR3 region has the DNA TGTGCCAGCAGCGCCGCAGGGATCGATGGCTACACCTTC. This translates into CASSAAGIDGYTF. Together with reference TRBV7-3 and TRBJ1-2, the CDR3 gives the full variable domain: GAGVSQTPSNKVTEKGKYVELRCDPISGHTALYWYRQSLGQGPEFLIYFQGTGAADDSGLPNDRFFAVRPEGSVSTLKIQRTERGDSAVYLCASSAAGIDGYTFGSGTRLTVV.

This clonotype was observed at least ten times. The V call is TRBV2, the J call TRBJ2-2; 8 positions agree with TRBD1. This CDR3 has 16 residues. Germline V CDR1 and CDR2: SNHLY, FYNNEI. V was clipped by 5 bases and J by 1 base; unmatched bases: 6. The CDR3 nucleotides read TGTGCCAGCAGTCGAGCCGGGACAGGGAACACCGGGGAGCTGTTTTTT. It codes for CASSRAGTGNTGELFF.

V usage is TRBV7-9 and J usage is TRBJ1-1; D is ambiguous. V gave up 1 base and J gave up 1 base, with 10 bases separating them. Germline assignment: CDR1 SEHNR and CDR2 FQNEAQ (reference sequence). This CDR3 spans 15 amino acids. The CDR3 DNA reads TGTGCCAGCAGCTTAGGTACCTCCCGGAACACTGAAGCTTTCTTT. It codes for CASSLGTSRNTEAFF.

The V and J genes are TRBV4-1 and TRBJ2-7, with D perhaps given as TRBD1 or TRBD2 (6 bases each). The germline V gene has CDR1 MGHRA and CDR2 YSYEKL. The CDR3 is 13 residues long. V dropped 4 bases and J dropped 7 bases, with 14 bases sitting between them. The CDR3 protein is CASSLLDSGEQYF. DNA for the CDR3: TGCGCCAGCAGCCTCCTGGACAGCGGGGAGCAGTACTTC.

Ten or more counts support this clonotype. The J gene is TRBJ1-2, the V gene TRBV4-3; D gene unclear. CDR3 size: 15 residues. In germline, CDR1 is LGHNA, CDR2 YSLEER. V lost 0 bases, J lost 1 base, and 9 bases lay in between. CDR3 in amino acids: CASSQDFSFNYGYTF. The CDR3 nucleotides read TGCGCCAGCAGCCAAGACTTTTCCTTTAACTATGGCTACACCTTC.